The rows below give T cell receptor beta chains drawn from one sample of a study of blood T cell repertoires in COVID-19. Produced via immunoSEQ multiplex PCR; TCRdb's table is partial and in-frame only. The sample shows roughly 68,000 clones, roughly three quarters of them seen only once. The specimen was peripheral blood. These receptors came from a woman aged 45-60 years with acute or convalescent COVID-19. Each CDR3 is given with its conserved first and last residue. Each record gives: J gene, CDR3 length, D gene, clone size, V gene, CDR3 DNA, CDR3 protein. D genes are given only for firm matches. Rows may omit the clone size; those that give it use once, few, many or a size class.

j_call: TRBJ1-6
cdr3_length: 12
d_call: NA
clone_size: few
v_call: TRBV6-5
cdr3_nt: TGTGCCAGCACGGCGGGGTATTCACCCCTCCACTTT
cdr3_aa: CASTAGYSPLHF

j_call: TRBJ1-2
cdr3_length: 16
d_call: NA
clone_size: NA
v_call: TRBV5-5
cdr3_nt: TGTGCCAGCAGCTTCCGTCAGGGGTCCGATGGGTATGGCTACACCTTC
cdr3_aa: CASSFRQGSDGYGYTF

j_call: TRBJ1-4
cdr3_length: 13
d_call: NA
clone_size: once
v_call: TRBV18
cdr3_nt: TGTGCCAGCTCACCACCCATGAATGAAAAACTGTTTTTT
cdr3_aa: CASSPPMNEKLFF

j_call: TRBJ2-5
cdr3_length: 15
d_call: TRBD1
clone_size: NA
v_call: TRBV28
cdr3_nt: TGTGCCAGCAGTTTACCGGGACAGGGGAAAGAGACCCAGTACTTC
cdr3_aa: CASSLPGQGKETQYF

j_call: TRBJ1-1
cdr3_length: 13
d_call: NA
clone_size: few
v_call: TRBV5-1
cdr3_nt: TGCGCCAGCAGCCCAGGGGTGGACACTGAAGCTTTCTTT
cdr3_aa: CASSPGVDTEAFF

j_call: TRBJ1-6
cdr3_length: 13
d_call: NA
clone_size: NA
v_call: TRBV30
cdr3_nt: TGTGCCAGTCGGGGGGGGGCGGATTCACCCCTCCACTTT
cdr3_aa: CASRGGADSPLHF

j_call: TRBJ1-2
cdr3_length: 15
d_call: TRBD1
clone_size: NA
v_call: TRBV29-1
cdr3_nt: TGCAGCGTTGGGGGCCGACAGGGCGGTACGGACGGCTACACCTTC
cdr3_aa: CSVGGRQGGTDGYTF

j_call: TRBJ1-1
cdr3_length: 14
d_call: NA
clone_size: few
v_call: TRBV9
cdr3_nt: TGTGCCAGCAGCGTAGCGTCAGGGGATACTGAAGCTTTCTTT
cdr3_aa: CASSVASGDTEAFF

j_call: TRBJ1-2
cdr3_length: 15
d_call: TRBD1
clone_size: NA
v_call: TRBV27
cdr3_nt: TGTGCCAGCAGTCGTAACTACAGGGGGCACTATGGCTACACCTTC
cdr3_aa: CASSRNYRGHYGYTF

j_call: TRBJ2-7
cdr3_length: 13
d_call: TRBD2
clone_size: few
v_call: TRBV5-1
cdr3_nt: TGCGCCAGCAGCTTGGGGACTAGTGGGGAGCAGTACTTC
cdr3_aa: CASSLGTSGEQYF

j_call: TRBJ2-2
cdr3_length: 16
d_call: TRBD2
clone_size: NA
v_call: TRBV5-1
cdr3_nt: TGCGCCAGCAGCTCCGGACTAGCGGGGACCACCGGGGAGCTGTTTTTT
cdr3_aa: CASSSGLAGTTGELFF

j_call: TRBJ1-2
cdr3_length: 13
d_call: TRBD1
clone_size: NA
v_call: TRBV6-2/TRBV6-3
cdr3_nt: TGTGCCAGCAGTTACTCGACAGGGGGTGGCTACACCTTC
cdr3_aa: CASSYSTGGGYTF

j_call: TRBJ1-2
cdr3_length: 14
d_call: TRBD1
clone_size: many
v_call: TRBV9
cdr3_nt: TGTGCCAGCAGCGATGGACAGGGTAACTATGGCTACACCTTC
cdr3_aa: CASSDGQGNYGYTF

j_call: TRBJ1-1
cdr3_length: 14
d_call: TRBD1
clone_size: NA
v_call: TRBV7-6
cdr3_nt: TGTGCCAGCAGCGCATACAGGGGGAACACTGAAGCTTTCTTT
cdr3_aa: CASSAYRGNTEAFF

j_call: TRBJ1-3
cdr3_length: 15
d_call: NA
clone_size: NA
v_call: TRBV25-1
cdr3_nt: TGTGCCAGCACCGCACTTGACAGCGCTGGAAACACCATATATTTT
cdr3_aa: CASTALDSAGNTIYF

j_call: TRBJ2-6
cdr3_length: 18
d_call: TRBD1
clone_size: NA
v_call: TRBV5-1
cdr3_nt: TGCGCCAGCACCGAAAAGGGACAGGGGCTTTTTGGGGCCAACGTCCTGACTTTC
cdr3_aa: CASTEKGQGLFGANVLTF

j_call: TRBJ2-1
cdr3_length: 16
d_call: NA
clone_size: NA
v_call: TRBV29-1
cdr3_nt: TGCAGCGTCAGACGCGGTACGGGAGTCGGATACAATGAGCAGTTCTTC
cdr3_aa: CSVRRGTGVGYNEQFF

j_call: TRBJ2-2
cdr3_length: 15
d_call: TRBD2
clone_size: NA
v_call: TRBV6-2/TRBV6-3
cdr3_nt: TGTGCCAGCAGTTCGGGACTAGCGATCACCGGGGAGCTGTTTTTT
cdr3_aa: CASSSGLAITGELFF

j_call: TRBJ1-3
cdr3_length: 15
d_call: NA
clone_size: NA
v_call: TRBV6-5
cdr3_nt: TGTGCCAGCAGAAATACAGGGAGCTCTGGAAACACCATATATTTT
cdr3_aa: CASRNTGSSGNTIYF

j_call: TRBJ1-1
cdr3_length: 13
d_call: NA
clone_size: once
v_call: TRBV3-1/TRBV3-2
cdr3_nt: TGTGCCAGCAGCGTTAGCAGGGGTACTGAAGCTTTCTTT
cdr3_aa: CASSVSRGTEAFF

j_call: TRBJ2-7
cdr3_length: 15
d_call: TRBD1
clone_size: few
v_call: TRBV4-3
cdr3_nt: TGCGCCAGCAGCCAGCAACTCACAGGGGCCGATGAGCAGTACTTC
cdr3_aa: CASSQQLTGADEQYF

j_call: TRBJ2-5
cdr3_length: 12
d_call: TRBD1
clone_size: NA
v_call: TRBV30
cdr3_nt: TGTGCCTGGACGAGGGGGCACGAGACCCAGTACTTC
cdr3_aa: CAWTRGHETQYF

j_call: TRBJ1-2
cdr3_length: 16
d_call: TRBD1
clone_size: NA
v_call: TRBV6-5
cdr3_nt: TGTGCCAGCAGTTACTCGAGAGGGACAGCCTCCTATGGCTACACCTTC
cdr3_aa: CASSYSRGTASYGYTF

j_call: TRBJ1-4
cdr3_length: 14
d_call: NA
clone_size: NA
v_call: TRBV5-5
cdr3_nt: TGTGCCAGCAGCTTGTGGGAGGGAATTGAAAAACTGTTTTTT
cdr3_aa: CASSLWEGIEKLFF

j_call: TRBJ2-7
cdr3_length: 14
d_call: TRBD1
clone_size: NA
v_call: TRBV9
cdr3_nt: TGTGCCAGCAGCGTACGGGACAGTGCCTACGAGCAGTACTTC
cdr3_aa: CASSVRDSAYEQYF

j_call: TRBJ2-7
cdr3_length: 16
d_call: TRBD2
clone_size: NA
v_call: TRBV11-2
cdr3_nt: TGTGCCAGCAGCTTAGTTCTAGCGGGGGGGCCGCTCGAGCAGTACTTC
cdr3_aa: CASSLVLAGGPLEQYF

j_call: TRBJ2-7
cdr3_length: 14
d_call: NA
clone_size: NA
v_call: TRBV7-2
cdr3_nt: TGTGCCAGCAGAAGACAGGTTTCCTCCTACGAGCAGTACTTC
cdr3_aa: CASRRQVSSYEQYF